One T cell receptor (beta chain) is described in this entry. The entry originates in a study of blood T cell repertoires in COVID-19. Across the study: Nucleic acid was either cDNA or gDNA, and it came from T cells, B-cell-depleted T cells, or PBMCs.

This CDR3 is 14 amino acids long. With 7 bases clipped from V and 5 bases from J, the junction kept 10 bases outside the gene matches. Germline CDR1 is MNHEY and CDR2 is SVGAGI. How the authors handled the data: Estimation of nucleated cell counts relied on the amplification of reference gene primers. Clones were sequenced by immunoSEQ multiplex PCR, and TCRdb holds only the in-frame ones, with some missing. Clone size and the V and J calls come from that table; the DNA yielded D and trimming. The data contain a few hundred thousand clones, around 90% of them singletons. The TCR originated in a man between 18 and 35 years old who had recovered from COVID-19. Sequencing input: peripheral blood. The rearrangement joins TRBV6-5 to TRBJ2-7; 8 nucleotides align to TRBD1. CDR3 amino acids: CASTPRQGFDEQYF. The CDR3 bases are TGTGCCAGCACCCCGAGACAGGGGTTCGACGAGCAGTACTTC.